These T cell receptor beta chains were read from a single sample in a study of Ad26.COV2.S vaccination and SARS-CoV-2 variants. The table came from immunoSEQ multiplex PCR; TCRdb's copy has only in-frame clones and leaves some out. This table has some 330,000 clones, approximately 87% appearing once. Sequencing was performed on peripheral blood, taken in a trial of Ad26.COV2.S vaccine versus placebo. These receptors were obtained from a person between 18 and 65 years old who received the Ad26.COV2.S COVID-19 vaccine or a placebo. Each CDR3 is given with its conserved first and last residue. D genes are given only for firm matches. The size field is filled for only some rows; it gives once, few, many or a size class.

cdr3_nt,cdr3_aa,v_call,clone_size,j_call,d_call
TGTGCCAGCAGCCAAGAAGTCTATGGCTACACCTTC,CASSQEVYGYTF,TRBV3-1/TRBV3-2,-,TRBJ1-2,-
TGTGCCAGCAGTCCCACGACAGGGGGTTACACTGAAGCTTTCTTT,CASSPTTGGYTEAFF,TRBV27,-,TRBJ1-1,TRBD1
TGTGCCAGCAGTTACGACAGAGGCACTGAAGCTTTCTTT,CASSYDRGTEAFF,TRBV6-5,-,TRBJ1-1,-
TGTGCCAGCAGTTACCATTTTGCAGATACGCAGTATTTT,CASSYHFADTQYF,TRBV6-6,few,TRBJ2-3,-
TGTGCCAGCAGCGGGAGCAACACCGGGGAGCTGTTTTTT,CASSGSNTGELFF,TRBV9,-,TRBJ2-2,-
TGTGCCAGCAGCACCGGACAGGGAGTCGCCAAAAACATTCAGTACTTC,CASSTGQGVAKNIQYF,TRBV7-2,-,TRBJ2-4,TRBD1
TGTGCCAGCAGTTTTACCAGGAGCACCGGGGAGCTGTTTTTT,CASSFTRSTGELFF,TRBV28,-,TRBJ2-2,-
TGTGCCAGCTCCTACAATGAGCAGTTCTTC,CASSYNEQFF,TRBV6-5,-,TRBJ2-1,-
TGTGCCAGCAGTGAGTTGAATTCTGAAAAACTGTTTTTT,CASSELNSEKLFF,TRBV25-1,-,TRBJ1-4,-
TGTGCCAGCAGTGGGTACGACAGGGACCAGCCCCAGCATTTT,CASSGYDRDQPQHF,TRBV6-2/TRBV6-3,-,TRBJ1-5,TRBD1
TGTGCCAGCAGCTTGAAACAGGGGAGCGAAAAACTGTTTTTT,CASSLKQGSEKLFF,TRBV5-4,-,TRBJ1-4,TRBD1
TGCGCCAGCAGCTTTGCGGCAGGGGGTGTCGGGGAGCTGTTTTTT,CASSFAAGGVGELFF,TRBV5-1,-,TRBJ2-2,TRBD1
TGTGCCACCTCCGGCAAGGGGCCCGGGGCCAACGTCCTGACTTTC,CATSGKGPGANVLTF,TRBV24-1,-,TRBJ2-6,-
TGTGCCACCACGCGGGGGCCACCCGGAGAGACCCAGTACTTC,CATTRGPPGETQYF,TRBV7-9,-,TRBJ2-5,-
TGTGCCAGCAGTGTTTTCGGGTTTGAGGGCTACACCTTC,CASSVFGFEGYTF,TRBV2,-,TRBJ1-2,-
TGTGCCAGCAGCCGTCAGATCCGGACAGGGATCCCGAAGTACCAAGAGACCCAGTACTTC,CASSRQIRTGIPKYQETQYF,TRBV14,-,TRBJ2-5,TRBD1
TGTGCCAGCAGCTTACGACCGGGACAGGGATCTAACTATGGCTACACCTTC,CASSLRPGQGSNYGYTF,TRBV11-2,-,TRBJ1-2,TRBD1
TGTGCCTGGAGGGCTCCGGGGAACGGATTTAGCAATCAGCCCCAGCATTTT,CAWRAPGNGFSNQPQHF,TRBV30,-,TRBJ1-5,-
TGTGCCAGCAGCGCCCAGACAGGGAGGGCTGAAGCTTTCTTT,CASSAQTGRAEAFF,TRBV9,-,TRBJ1-1,TRBD1
TGTGCCAGCAGTTACGCACCTAGTCCGGGCGAGACCCAGTACTTC,CASSYAPSPGETQYF,TRBV6-5,once,TRBJ2-5,-
TGCGCCAGCAGCCTAGGTGGGGTTGCAAGCAATGAGCAGTTCTTC,CASSLGGVASNEQFF,TRBV5-1,-,TRBJ2-1,-
TGCGCCAGCAGAGCGGGGACCTTACATTCACCCCTCCACTTT,CASRAGTLHSPLHF,TRBV4-3,-,TRBJ1-6,-
TGTGCCAGCAGCGGACAGGGGAATACGCAGTATTTT,CASSGQGNTQYF,TRBV11-1,-,TRBJ2-3,TRBD1
TGTGCCAGCTACCCTGGGGGGGTTAGCGCTGAAGCTTTCTTT,CASYPGGVSAEAFF,TRBV6-6,-,TRBJ1-1,-
TGTGCCAGCAGGGGACAGGGGGGCGAGCAGTACTTC,CASRGQGGEQYF,TRBV7-2,-,TRBJ2-7,TRBD1
TGTGCCAGTAGTATCCTCCTAGCGGGGACAAACAATGAGCAGTTCTTC,CASSILLAGTNNEQFF,TRBV19,once,TRBJ2-1,TRBD2
TGTGCTAGTGGCCCCCCAATAGCGGAACCTACGAAAGAGACCCAGTACTTC,CASGPPIAEPTKETQYF,TRBV12-5,-,TRBJ2-5,-
TGTGCCAGCAGTTACGCTGCTGGGAACACTGAAGCTTTCTTT,CASSYAAGNTEAFF,TRBV6-6,-,TRBJ1-1,-
TGTGCCAGCAGCTTGACCTCCGGGACAGTGATCACAGATACGCAGTATTTT,CASSLTSGTVITDTQYF,TRBV7-9,-,TRBJ2-3,TRBD1
TGCGCCAGCAGCCAAGATCTAGCGCTGAACACTGAAGCTTTCTTT,CASSQDLALNTEAFF,TRBV4-3,-,TRBJ1-1,-
TGTGCCAGCAGCTTAGGGGGCGACGAAGCTTTCTTT,CASSLGGDEAFF,TRBV7-9,-,TRBJ1-1,-
TGCGCCAGCAGCTTAGGGACAGGCGGCTACGAGCAGTACTTC,CASSLGTGGYEQYF,TRBV5-1,-,TRBJ2-7,TRBD1
TGCGCCAGCAGTCGAAGCGGGGGGGCGTCAGAGACCCAGTACTTC,CASSRSGGASETQYF,TRBV4-1,-,TRBJ2-5,TRBD2
TGCGCCAGCAGTTTCCAGCCTGGGGAGCAGCCCCAGCATTTT,CASSFQPGEQPQHF,TRBV5-1,-,TRBJ1-5,-
TGTGCCAGCAGTTACGACTGGGAGCTGTTTTTT,CASSYDWELFF,TRBV6-2/TRBV6-3,-,TRBJ2-2,-
TGTGCCAGCAGCTTAGACAATCAGCCCCAGCATTTT,CASSLDNQPQHF,TRBV7-9,-,TRBJ1-5,-
TGTGCCAGCAGTTGGACTAGCGGGAGTTCGGATACGCAGTATTTT,CASSWTSGSSDTQYF,TRBV28,-,TRBJ2-3,TRBD2
TGTGCCAGCAGTTTTAAAGGGAGCAATTCACCCCTCCACTTT,CASSFKGSNSPLHF,TRBV27,-,TRBJ1-6,-
TGTGCCAGCAGCTTAGAGGGACCGTACTATGGCTACACCTTC,CASSLEGPYYGYTF,TRBV7-9,-,TRBJ1-2,-
TGCGCCAGTAAGGAGGGGGATCAAGCCAAAAACATTCAGTACTTC,CASKEGDQAKNIQYF,TRBV5-1,-,TRBJ2-4,-
TGTGCCAGCAGTACCAGGGAGGGCACTGAAGCTTTCTTT,CASSTREGTEAFF,TRBV27,-,TRBJ1-1,-
TGTGCCAGTAGTGCCTACAGCCCCACTAATGAAAAACTGTTTTTT,CASSAYSPTNEKLFF,TRBV19,-,TRBJ1-4,-
TGTGCCAGCAGCTCGGGACAGACCCTAAACACTGAAGCTTTCTTT,CASSSGQTLNTEAFF,TRBV13,-,TRBJ1-1,TRBD1
TGTGCCAGCAGTTTGAGTCGGGGATCGCAGCCCCAGCATTTT,CASSLSRGSQPQHF,TRBV27,-,TRBJ1-5,-
TGCGCCAGCAGCTTAGGGGTCGGGTCCTACAATGAGCAGTTCTTC,CASSLGVGSYNEQFF,TRBV5-1,-,TRBJ2-1,-
TGTGCCAGCAGCTTAGAACAGGGGGCTGATACGCAGTATTTT,CASSLEQGADTQYF,TRBV27,-,TRBJ2-3,TRBD1
TGTGCCAGCAGCTTGTCAGGGCTTTTCTTT,CASSLSGLFF,TRBV7-9,-,TRBJ1-1,-
TGTGCCAGCAGCCGAACCGACAGGGATGGCTACACCTTC,CASSRTDRDGYTF,TRBV3-1/TRBV3-2,-,TRBJ1-2,TRBD1